These 28 T cell receptor beta chains share one sample of origin, sequenced in a study of response to subunit inactivated influenza vaccine. TCRdb re-called the RT-PCR reads with MiXCR, one entry per CDR3 protein. The table has around 500,000 distinct CDR3 sequences, approximately 11% seen once. Specimen: PBMCs from blood, collected roughly 47 days after vaccination. The source of these receptors is a man aged 50-59 years who received an inactivated influenza vaccine.

The rearrangement links TRBV24-1 to TRBJ2-2, with 9 bases fitting TRBD2. Per the germline V gene, CDR1 is KGHDR and CDR2 is SFDVKD. V lost 10 bases, J lost 2 bases, and 4 bases stayed unmatched. The CDR3 has 14 residues. In DNA, the CDR3 is TGTGCCACTGGGACTAGCATCAACACCGGGGAGCTGTTTTTT. Translating gives CATGTSINTGELFF.

This clonotype has ten or more counts. This sequence joins TRBV5-1 and TRBJ2-5; 13 bases are shared with TRBD2. Germline V gives CDR1 SGHRS, CDR2 YFSETQ. CDR3 length equals 16 residues. Trimming removed 1 base from V and 3 bases from J; junction bases left unmatched: 3. The chain's CDR3 is CASSLFTSGGEETQYF. As DNA, the CDR3 is TGCGCCAGCAGCTTGTTCACTAGCGGGGGGGAAGAGACCCAGTACTTC.

This clonotype was counted only a few times. The chain employs TRBV7-3 and TRBJ2-1; TRBD2 agrees at 13 bases. The CDR3 is 15 amino acids. Germline CDR1 is SGHTA and CDR2 is FQGTGA. The ends lost 5 bases at V and 9 bases at J; junction bases unmatched: 7. CDR3 protein: CASSHGLAGDSEQFF. Here the CDR3 DNA reads TGTGCCAGCAGCCACGGACTAGCGGGAGATTCTGAGCAGTTCTTC.

This clonotype was detected many times. The rearrangement links TRBV24-1 to TRBJ2-1; no definite D call. V was cut by 4 bases and J by 0 bases, with 6 bases left in between. The CDR3 loop spans 14 amino acids. Germline loops: CDR1 KGHDR, CDR2 SFDVKD. CDR3 coding DNA: TGTGCCACCAGTGACCCAAGCTCCTACAATGAGCAGTTCTTC. Its translation is CATSDPSSYNEQFF.

This clonotype was seen at least ten times. V gene TRBV5-1 combines with J gene TRBJ2-2; D remains unclear. This CDR3 has 15 residues. Germline V gene sequence: CDR1 SGHRS, CDR2 YFSETQ. Trimming shortened V by 0 bases and J by 2 bases, and 8 bases separated the two germline ends. The CDR3 DNA is TGCGCCAGCAGCTTGGTTGTCAGAAACACCGGGGAGCTGTTTTTT. This sequence encodes CASSLVVRNTGELFF.

In this sample, this clonotype turned up many times. The chain joins TRBV29-1 to TRBJ2-5, with no clear D. This CDR3 has 12 residues. V lost 2 bases and J lost 4, with 8 bases in between. Germline-derived CDR1 and CDR2 are SQVTM and ANQGSEA. CDR3 DNA: TGCAGCGTTGAAAGCCAGCCAGAGACCCAGTACTTC. Protein: CSVESQPETQYF.

The V call is TRBV7-2, the J call TRBJ1-6; TRBD1 matches at 9 bases. Germline assignment: CDR1 SGHTA and CDR2 FQGNSA. J was trimmed by 9 bases and V by 1 base; bases with no gene match: 1. The CDR3 is 14 residues long. CDR3 sequence reads: CASSLGQGVSPLHF. CDR3 nucleotides: TGTGCCAGCAGCTTAGGACAGGGGGTTTCACCCCTCCACTTT.

This chain links TRBV30 with TRBJ1-5; D uncertain. V was shortened by 6 bases and J by 2 bases, with 14 bases between the two germline ends. The CDR3 spans 14 residues. CDR1 GTSNPN and CDR2 SVGIG come from the germline V gene (reference sequence). Here the CDR3 reads CACSAGSGNQPQHF. The CDR3 nucleotides read TGTGCCTGCTCGGCGGGTAGCGGCAATCAGCCCCAGCATTTT.

This clonotype has a count of ten or more. The chain combines TRBV7-2 with TRBJ2-1, with 7 bases lining up with TRBD1. The germline CDR1 and CDR2 sequences are SGHTA and FQGNSA. The CDR3 extends over 13 amino acids. The trim removed 5 bases at V and 9 bases at J, leaving 7 bases unmatched. The CDR3 is CASSPNRGFEQFF. In DNA, the CDR3 is TGTGCCAGCAGCCCCAACAGGGGTTTTGAGCAGTTCTTC.

This chain connects TRBV20-1 to TRBJ2-5; 8 positions agree with TRBD2. V lost 3 bases to trimming and J lost 4 bases; unmatched junction nucleotides: 10. The CDR3 loop spans 15 amino acids. CDR1 DFQATT and CDR2 SNEGSKA come from the germline V gene (reference sequence). Here the CDR3 DNA reads TGCAGTGCTAGCCGTCGGCGAGCGGGAGCAGAGACCCAGTACTTC. It codes for CSASRRRAGAETQYF.

This clonotype came up many times. The V and J genes are TRBV10-2 and TRBJ2-3; 7 bases match TRBD1. The germline V gene encodes CDR1 WSHSY and CDR2 SAAADI. V lost 6 bases and J lost 0; bases outside the gene matches: 6. The CDR3 is 15 amino acids. The CDR3 coding sequence is TGCGCCAGCAGCGTCGGCAGGGGGAGCACAGATACGCAGTATTTT. Translating it yields CASSVGRGSTDTQYF.

The rearrangement links TRBV3-1 to TRBJ2-7; 11 bases are a match to TRBD1. The germline V gene encodes CDR1 LGHDT and CDR2 YNNKEL (reference sequence). This CDR3 region has 14 residues. The V segment lost 4 bases and the J segment 5 bases; nucleotides outside the gene matches: 4. The CDR3 loop reads CASSPRTGGHEQYF. The CDR3 bases are TGTGCCAGCAGCCCGAGGACAGGGGGCCACGAGCAGTACTTC.

This CDR3 is CSVEDRGRGNTGELFF. CDR3 DNA sequence: TGCAGCGTTGAAGATCGAGGCAGGGGCAACACCGGGGAGCTGTTTTTT. V and J are TRBV29-1 and TRBJ2-2; a weak D match, TRBD1 (6 bases). CDR3 size: 16 residues. V was clipped by 0 bases and J by 2 bases, with 13 bases between them. Germline CDR1 and CDR2: SQVTM and ANQGSEA.

V gene TRBV5-1 combines with J gene TRBJ2-6; D is ambiguous. CDR1 and CDR2 from the germline V gene are SGHRS and YFSETQ. The ends were cut back, 1 base at V and 3 bases at J, with 14 bases in the middle. This CDR3 has 17 amino acids. The CDR3 reads CASSLRYGGFGANVLTF. CDR3 nucleotides: TGCGCCAGCAGCTTGCGGTATGGCGGTTTTGGGGCCAACGTCCTGACTTTC.

This clonotype was counted between two and nine times. This chain joins TRBV6-1 and TRBJ1-5, with D unresolved. With 0 bases removed from V and 0 bases from J, the gap between germline ends came to 12 bases. The CDR3 loop spans 17 amino acids. Germline assignment: CDR1 MNHNS and CDR2 SASEGT. For the CDR3, the DNA is TGTGCCAGCAGTGAAGCGTCAGCAGTTTATAGCAATCAGCCCCAGCATTTT. This translates into CASSEASAVYSNQPQHF.

The chain couples TRBV12-3 or TRBV12-4 to TRBJ2-7, with D possibly TRBD1 on 6 matching bases. Trimming left V 6 bases short and J 4 bases short, with 16 bases between. The CDR3 has 14 residues. The CDR3, as DNA: TGTGCCAGCAGATCGGGACATGGGGCTTACGAGCAGTACTTC. Translating it yields CASRSGHGAYEQYF.

V is TRBV4-3 and J is TRBJ2-7; 9 bases are a match to TRBD1. This CDR3 contains 15 residues. The V segment lost 0 bases and the J segment 3 bases; nucleotides outside the gene matches: 3. The germline CDR1 and CDR2 sequences are LGHNA and YSLEER. The CDR3 sequence: CASSQETGQGYEQYF. As DNA, the CDR3 is TGCGCCAGCAGCCAAGAAACGGGACAGGGCTACGAGCAGTACTTC.

This clonotype has at least ten counts. This chain uses TRBV6-6 with TRBJ2-2; no clear D. CDR3 length: 13 amino acids. Germline CDR1 is MNHNY and CDR2 is SVGAGI (reference sequence). V lost 5 bases to trimming and J lost 7 bases, with 11 bases between them. CDR3 nucleotide sequence: TGTGCCAGCAGTCAAGGGCGCAACGGGGAGCTGTTTTTT. Translation gives CASSQGRNGELFF.

This clonotype has at least ten counts. The gene calls are TRBV5-1 and TRBJ2-1; D possibly corresponds to TRBD2 (5 bases). The V gene's germline CDR1 is SGHRS and CDR2 YFSETQ. The CDR3 runs to 15 residues. V was cut by 1 base and J by 1 base, with 9 bases left in between. CDR3 loop: CASSLSGTSYNEQFF. CDR3 nucleotides: TGCGCCAGCAGCTTGTCGGGAACTTCCTACAATGAGCAGTTCTTC.

This clonotype was seen a few times. The gene calls are TRBV12-3 or TRBV12-4 and TRBJ2-1, with 8 bases lining up with TRBD1. J lost 6 bases, V lost 7 bases, and 14 bases had no gene match. The CDR3 runs 16 residues. The DNA of the CDR3 is TGTGCCAGCATCTTTTCTTTGTCGGACAGGGCCAATGAGCAGTTCTTC. Protein: CASIFSLSDRANEQFF.

This clonotype appeared many times. The chain has TRBV3-1 and TRBJ2-1; no definite D call. CDR3 length: 17 amino acids. Germline lookup yields CDR1 LGHDT and CDR2 YNNKEL (reference sequence). Trimming shortened V by 1 base and J by 2 bases, and 15 bases separated the two germline ends. The CDR3 reads CASSQGAPTIPYNEQFF. DNA for the CDR3: TGTGCCAGCAGCCAAGGGGCGCCTACCATTCCCTACAATGAGCAGTTCTTC.

Ten or more counts support this clonotype. The CDR3 protein is CASSLADFYEQYF. The CDR3 coding sequence is TGTGCCAGCAGCTTAGCTGACTTCTACGAGCAGTACTTC. The chain couples TRBV7-9 to TRBJ2-7; no clear D gene. Looked up from germline, CDR1 is SEHNR and CDR2 is FQNEAQ (reference sequence). V gave up 0 bases and J gave up 3 bases, with 6 bases separating them. The CDR3 runs 13 residues. The full variable domain, completed using reference TRBV7-9 and TRBJ2-7, is DTGVSQNPRHKITKRGQNVTFRCDPISEHNRLYWYRQTLGQGPEFLTYFQNEAQLEKSRLLSDRFSAERPKGSFSTLEIQRTEQGDSAMYLCASSLADFYEQYFGPGTRLTVT.

The rearrangement uses TRBV7-8 and TRBJ1-1; perhaps TRBD1 as D (5 bases). The germline V and J ends were trimmed by 2 bases and 4 bases, with 17 bases remaining between them. The CDR3 length is 16 residues. Per germline, CDR1 SGHVS and CDR2 FQNEAQ. The CDR3 here is CASSLRDGRSGTEAFF. CDR3 sequence (DNA): TGTGCCAGCAGCTTACGGGACGGTCGGTCGGGCACTGAAGCTTTCTTT.

CDR3 in DNA: TGTGCCAGCAGCTTAGGTGCGGGGGGCGCGGGCGAGACCCAGTACTTC. Its protein is CASSLGAGGAGETQYF. The J gene is TRBJ2-5, the V gene TRBV7-2, with 8 bases matching TRBD2. Germline V lookup: CDR1 SGHTA, CDR2 FQGNSA. V dropped 1 base and J dropped 5; count of bases not matched to a gene: 9. The CDR3 spans 16 residues.

V is TRBV5-1 and J is TRBJ2-3; 7 bases align to TRBD2. The CDR3 has 14 amino acids. CDR1 and CDR2 from the germline V gene are SGHRS and YFSETQ. V shed 4 bases and J 4 bases; nucleotides not matched to a gene: 6. The CDR3 sequence is CASSPRTSSDTQYF. The CDR3 region has the DNA TGCGCCAGCAGCCCAAGGACTAGTTCAGATACGCAGTATTTT.

At least ten counts were recorded for this clonotype. The rearrangement uses TRBV20-1 and TRBJ2-7, with unresolved D. Trimming removed 0 bases from V and 5 bases from J, with 14 bases in between. This CDR3 contains 14 residues. Per germline, CDR1 DFQATT and CDR2 SNEGSKA (reference sequence). The CDR3 DNA follows: TGCAGTGCTAGAGATCGTCCTAGTTCCGACGAGCAGTACTTC. Residues: CSARDRPSSDEQYF.

This chain joins TRBV3-1 and TRBJ2-1; 7 nucleotides agree with TRBD1. V dropped 0 bases and J dropped 2; count of bases not matched to a gene: 4. The CDR3 has 16 residues. CDR1 and CDR2 from the germline V gene are LGHDT and YNNKEL (reference sequence). The CDR3, as DNA: TGTGCCAGCAGCCAAGACGAACAGGGGACCTACAATGAGCAGTTCTTC. The encoded protein is CASSQDEQGTYNEQFF.

In this sample, this clonotype turned up a few times. The chain uses TRBV30 and TRBJ1-4, with D possibly being TRBD1 (6 bases). Germline V CDR1 and CDR2: GTSNPN, SVGIG (reference sequence). The CDR3 runs 15 residues. Trimming cost V 0 bases and J 8 bases, with 16 bases left between them. The CDR3 DNA reads TGTGCCTGGAGTGTAGGTCAAGGGGGAGGCGAAAAACTGTTTTTT. Its translation: CAWSVGQGGGEKLFF.